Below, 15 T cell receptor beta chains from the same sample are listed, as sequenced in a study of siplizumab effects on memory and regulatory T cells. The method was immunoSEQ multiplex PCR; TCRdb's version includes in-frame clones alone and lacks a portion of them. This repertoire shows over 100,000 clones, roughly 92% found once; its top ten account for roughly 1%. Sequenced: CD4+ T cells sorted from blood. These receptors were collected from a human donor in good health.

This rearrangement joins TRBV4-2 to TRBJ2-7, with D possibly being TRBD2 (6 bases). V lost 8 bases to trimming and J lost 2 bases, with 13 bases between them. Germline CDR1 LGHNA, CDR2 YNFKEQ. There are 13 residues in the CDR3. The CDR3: CASAHSGTYEQYF. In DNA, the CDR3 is TGTGCCAGCGCTCATAGCGGCACCTACGAGCAGTACTTC.

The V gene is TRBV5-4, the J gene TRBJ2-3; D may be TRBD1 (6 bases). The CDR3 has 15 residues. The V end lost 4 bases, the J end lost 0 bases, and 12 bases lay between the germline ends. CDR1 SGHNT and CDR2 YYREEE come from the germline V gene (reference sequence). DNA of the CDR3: TGTGCCAGCAGCCAGGGGTTACTTAGCACAGATACGCAGTATTTT. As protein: CASSQGLLSTDTQYF.

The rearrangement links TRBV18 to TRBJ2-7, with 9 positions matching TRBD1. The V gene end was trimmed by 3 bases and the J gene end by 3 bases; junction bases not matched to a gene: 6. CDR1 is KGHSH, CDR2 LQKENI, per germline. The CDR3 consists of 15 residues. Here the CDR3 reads CASSPGTGQGYEQYF. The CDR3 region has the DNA TGTGCCAGCTCACCGGGAACGGGACAGGGCTACGAGCAGTACTTC. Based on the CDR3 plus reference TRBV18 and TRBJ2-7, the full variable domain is NAGVMQNPRHLVRRRGQEARLRCSPMKGHSHVYWYRQLPEEGLKFMVYLQKENIIDESGMPKERFSAEFPKEGPSILRIQQVVRGDSAAYFCASSPGTGQGYEQYFGPGTRLTVT.

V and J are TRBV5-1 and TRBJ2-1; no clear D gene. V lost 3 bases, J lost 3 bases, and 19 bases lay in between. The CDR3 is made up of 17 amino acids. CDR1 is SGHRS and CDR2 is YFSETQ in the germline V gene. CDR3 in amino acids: CASSSYDPKVYYNEQFF. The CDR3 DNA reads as TGCGCCAGCAGCTCGTACGACCCTAAAGTATACTACAATGAGCAGTTCTTC.

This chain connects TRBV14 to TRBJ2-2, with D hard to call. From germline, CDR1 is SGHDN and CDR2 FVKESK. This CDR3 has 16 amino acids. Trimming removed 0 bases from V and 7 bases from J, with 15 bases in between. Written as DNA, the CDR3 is TGTGCCAGCAGCCAAGAGTTTAGGGCCTCGGGCGGGGAGCTGTTTTTT. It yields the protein CASSQEFRASGGELFF. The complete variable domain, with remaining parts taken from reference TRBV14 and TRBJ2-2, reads EAGVTQFPSHSVIEKGQTVTLRCDPISGHDNLYWYRRVMGKEIKFLLHFVKESKQDESGMPNNRFLAERTGGTYSTLKVQPAELEDSGVYFCASSQEFRASGGELFFGEGSRLTVL.

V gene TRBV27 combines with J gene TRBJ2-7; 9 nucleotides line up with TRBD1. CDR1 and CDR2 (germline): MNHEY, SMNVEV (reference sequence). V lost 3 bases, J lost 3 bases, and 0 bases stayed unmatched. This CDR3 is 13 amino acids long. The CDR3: CASSLTGGYEQYF. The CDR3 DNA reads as TGTGCCAGCAGTTTGACAGGGGGCTACGAGCAGTACTTC.

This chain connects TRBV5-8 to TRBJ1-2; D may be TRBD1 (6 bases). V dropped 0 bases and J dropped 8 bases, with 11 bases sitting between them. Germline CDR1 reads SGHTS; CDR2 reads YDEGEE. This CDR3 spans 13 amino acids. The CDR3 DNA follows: TGTGCCAGCAGCTTGGCGGGGGCTCGAGGCTACACCTTC. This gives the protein CASSLAGARGYTF.

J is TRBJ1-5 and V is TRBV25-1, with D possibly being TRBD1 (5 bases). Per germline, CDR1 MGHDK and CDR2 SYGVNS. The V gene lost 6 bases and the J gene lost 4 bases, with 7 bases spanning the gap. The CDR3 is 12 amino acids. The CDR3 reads CASRQGNQPQHF. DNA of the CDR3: TGTGCCAGCAGGCAGGGTAATCAGCCCCAGCATTTT.

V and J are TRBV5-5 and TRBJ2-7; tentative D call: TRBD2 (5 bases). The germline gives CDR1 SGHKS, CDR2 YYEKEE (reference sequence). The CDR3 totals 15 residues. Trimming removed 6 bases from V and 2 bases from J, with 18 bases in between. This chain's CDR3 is CASTPASSGAYEQYF. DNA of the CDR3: TGTGCCAGCACCCCGGCCTCCTCCGGGGCCTACGAGCAGTACTTC. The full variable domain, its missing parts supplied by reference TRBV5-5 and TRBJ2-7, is DAGVTQSPTHLIKTRGQQVTLRCSPISGHKSVSWYQQVLGQGPQFIFQYYEKEERGRGNFPDRFSARQFPNYSSELNVNALLLGDSALYLCASTPASSGAYEQYFGPGTRLTVT.

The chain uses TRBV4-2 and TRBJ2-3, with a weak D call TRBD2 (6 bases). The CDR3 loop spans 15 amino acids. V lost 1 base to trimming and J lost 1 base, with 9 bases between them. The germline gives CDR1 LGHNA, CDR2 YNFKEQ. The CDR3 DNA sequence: TGTGCCAGCAGCCAAGCCGGCGGGGGCACAGATACGCAGTATTTT. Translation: CASSQAGGGTDTQYF.

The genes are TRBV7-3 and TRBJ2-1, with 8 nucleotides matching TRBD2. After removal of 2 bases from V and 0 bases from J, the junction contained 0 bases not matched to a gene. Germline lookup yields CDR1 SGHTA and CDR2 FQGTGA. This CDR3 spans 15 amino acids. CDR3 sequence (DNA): TGTGCCAGCAGCTTAGGGACTAGCTCCTACAATGAGCAGTTCTTC. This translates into CASSLGTSSYNEQFF. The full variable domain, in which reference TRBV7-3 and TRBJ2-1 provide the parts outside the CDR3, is GAGVSQTPSNKVTEKGKYVELRCDPISGHTALYWYRQSLGQGPEFLIYFQGTGAADDSGLPNDRFFAVRPEGSVSTLKIQRTERGDSAVYLCASSLGTSSYNEQFFGPGTRLTVL.

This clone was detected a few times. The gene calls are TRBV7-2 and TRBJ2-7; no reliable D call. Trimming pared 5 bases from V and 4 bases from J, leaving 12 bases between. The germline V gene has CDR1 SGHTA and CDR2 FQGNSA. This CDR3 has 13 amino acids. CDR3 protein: CASSPPPRYEQYF. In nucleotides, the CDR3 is TGTGCCAGCAGCCCGCCTCCTAGGTACGAGCAGTACTTC. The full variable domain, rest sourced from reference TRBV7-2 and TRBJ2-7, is GAGVSQSPSNKVTEKGKDVELRCDPISGHTALYWYRQSLGQGLEFLIYFQGNSAPDKSGLPSDRFSAERTGGSVSTLTIQRTQQEDSAVYLCASSPPPRYEQYFGPGTRLTVT.

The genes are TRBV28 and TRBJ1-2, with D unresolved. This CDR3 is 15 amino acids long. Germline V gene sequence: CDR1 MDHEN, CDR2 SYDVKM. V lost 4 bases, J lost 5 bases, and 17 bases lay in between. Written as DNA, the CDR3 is TGTGCCAGCAGTTCGCCACCGGGTACGTTTTATGGCTACACCTTC. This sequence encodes CASSSPPGTFYGYTF.

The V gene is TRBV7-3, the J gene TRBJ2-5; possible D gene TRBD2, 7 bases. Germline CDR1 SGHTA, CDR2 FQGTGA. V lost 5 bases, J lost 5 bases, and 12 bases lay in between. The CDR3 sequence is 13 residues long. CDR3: CASSQWGGETQYF. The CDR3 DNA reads TGTGCCAGCAGCCAATGGGGGGGCGAGACCCAGTACTTC.

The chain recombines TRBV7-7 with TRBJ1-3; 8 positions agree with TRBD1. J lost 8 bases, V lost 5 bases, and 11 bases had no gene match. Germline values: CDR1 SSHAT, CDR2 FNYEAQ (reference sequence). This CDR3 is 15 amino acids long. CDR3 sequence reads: CASSPDGTGEHTIYF. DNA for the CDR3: TGTGCCAGCAGCCCTGATGGGACAGGTGAACACACCATATATTTT.